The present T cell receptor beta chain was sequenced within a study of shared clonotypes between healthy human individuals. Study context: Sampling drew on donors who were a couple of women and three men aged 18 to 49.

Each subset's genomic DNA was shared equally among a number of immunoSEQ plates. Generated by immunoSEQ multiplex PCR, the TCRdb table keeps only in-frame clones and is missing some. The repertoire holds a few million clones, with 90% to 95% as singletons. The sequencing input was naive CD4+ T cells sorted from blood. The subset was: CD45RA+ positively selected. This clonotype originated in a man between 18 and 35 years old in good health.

The CDR3 loop reads CAISGDRTKETQYF. The DNA for the CDR3 is TGTGCCATCAGTGGAGACAGGACGAAAGAGACCCAGTACTTC. The rearrangement links TRBV10-3 to TRBJ2-5; a possible D gene is TRBD1 (6 bases). The CDR3 extends over 14 amino acids. V shed 4 bases and J shed 3 bases, with 12 bases lying between them. The germline V gene has CDR1 ENHRY and CDR2 SYGVKD.